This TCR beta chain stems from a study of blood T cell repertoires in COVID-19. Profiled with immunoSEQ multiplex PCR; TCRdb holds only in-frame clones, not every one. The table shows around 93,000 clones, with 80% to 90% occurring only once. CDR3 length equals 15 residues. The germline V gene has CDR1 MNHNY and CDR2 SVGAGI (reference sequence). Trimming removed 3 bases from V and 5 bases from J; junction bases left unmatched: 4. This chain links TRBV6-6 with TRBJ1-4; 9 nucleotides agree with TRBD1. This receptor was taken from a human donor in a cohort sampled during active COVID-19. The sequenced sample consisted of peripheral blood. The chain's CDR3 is CASSYSGQGNEKLFF. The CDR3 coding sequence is TGTGCCAGCAGTTATTCGGGACAGGGAAATGAAAAACTGTTTTTT.